These 10 T cell receptor beta chains share one sample of origin, sequenced in a study of cytomegalovirus exposure and HLA in healthy donors. Vbeta (60) and Jbeta (13) primers were used in the PCR. Clones were sequenced by immunoSEQ multiplex PCR, and TCRdb holds only the in-frame ones, with some missing. The sample includes some 170,000 clones, about 79% seen only once; the top ten take 6.3%. The sample consisted of PBMCs. The receptors come from a man aged 40-55 years in good health and CMV-seropositive.

The chain is built from TRBV19 and TRBJ1-5; the match to TRBD1 covers 7 bases. V was pared by 8 bases and J by 0 bases, with 4 bases of the junction left unmatched. This CDR3 has 14 amino acids. The germline gives CDR1 LNHDA, CDR2 SQIVND (reference sequence). The CDR3 is CASRDSYSNQPQHF. CDR3 sequence (DNA): TGTGCCAGTCGGGACAGCTATAGCAATCAGCCCCAGCATTTT.

This rearrangement joins TRBV30 to TRBJ1-1; D gene uncertain. There are 11 residues in the CDR3. With 4 bases removed from V and 11 bases from J, the gap between germline ends came to 14 bases. In germline, CDR1 is GTSNPN, CDR2 SVGIG (reference sequence). The CDR3 protein is CAWNREDRAFF. In DNA form, the CDR3 reads TGTGCCTGGAACCGCGAGGATAGGGCTTTCTTT.

The chain recombines TRBV2 with TRBJ2-2, with TRBD1 identical over 8 bases. V trimming: 9 bases; J trimming: 0 bases; junction bases outside the gene matches: 6. CDR3 length: 15 amino acids. From germline, CDR1 is SNHLY and CDR2 FYNNEI. The CDR3 loop is CASWGRGPNTGELFF. The CDR3 DNA reads as TGTGCCAGTTGGGGCAGGGGGCCGAACACCGGGGAGCTGTTTTTT.

Remarks on this clone: Germline is not matched at one junction end, which may reflect a read error. This specimen includes other DNA sequences encoding the same CDR3. The V and J genes are TRBV18 and TRBJ2-6, with 8 nucleotides matching TRBD1. Germline loops: CDR1 KGHSH, CDR2 LQKENI. The CDR3 extends over 15 amino acids. CDR3 residues: CASSQTGVGANGLTF. The CDR3, as DNA: TGTGCCAGCTCACAGACAGGGGTAGGGGCCAACGGCCTGACTTTC.

The chain is built from TRBV5-1 and TRBJ1-2; D remains ambiguous. V was trimmed by 3 bases and J by 9 bases, leaving 18 bases between them. CDR3 size: 14 residues. Germline V CDR1 and CDR2: SGHRS, YFSETQ. CDR3 nucleotides: TGCGCCAGCAGCTCCCAGACGACATCTGCGAGCTACACCTTC. Translated: CASSSQTTSASYTF.

The chain employs TRBV6-6 and TRBJ2-1, with 12 bases fitting TRBD2. Trimming took 2 bases from V and 6 from J; bases not matched to a gene: 2. The CDR3 spans 15 residues. CDR1 is MNHNY and CDR2 is SVGAGI in the germline V gene (reference sequence). DNA for the CDR3: TGTGCCAGCAGTTACACTAGCGGGAGGCGCAATGAGCAGTTCTTC. Protein: CASSYTSGRRNEQFF.

In regard to this clone: The junction does not match germline at one end; this may be a read error. The chain couples TRBV11-3 to TRBJ1-1; D is unresolved. There are 13 residues in the CDR3. Germline V lookup: CDR1 SGHNT, CDR2 YENEEA. The CDR3: CASSLSPFTEAFF. CDR3 coding DNA: TGTGCCAGCAGCTTAAGTCCTTTCACTGAGGCTTTCTTT. Full variable domain (outside the CDR3, taken from reference TRBV11-3 and TRBJ1-1): EAGVVQSPRYKIIEKKQPVAFWCNPISGHNTLYWYLQNLGQGPELLIRYENEEAVDDSQLPKDRFSAERLKGVDSTLKIQPAELGDSAVYLCASSLSPFTEAFFGQGTRLTVV.

This clone was picked up a small number of times. The chain has TRBV9 and TRBJ1-1, with D tentatively TRBD1 (5 bases). V was pared by 0 bases and J by 5 bases, with 8 bases between. In germline, CDR1 is SGDLS, CDR2 YYNGEE. The CDR3 covers 13 residues. As DNA, the CDR3 is TGTGCCAGCAGCGTAGAAAGGGGTACTGAAGCTTTCTTT. This sequence encodes CASSVERGTEAFF. Using reference TRBV9 and TRBJ1-1 for the parts outside the CDR3, the full variable domain is DSGVTQTPKHLITATGQRVTLRCSPRSGDLSVYWYQQSLDQGLQFLIQYYNGEERAKGNILERFSAQQFPDLHSELNLSSLELGDSALYFCASSVERGTEAFFGQGTRLTVV.

The V gene is TRBV6-5, the J gene TRBJ2-7, with D perhaps TRBD1 (5 bases). Germline values: CDR1 MNHEY, CDR2 SVGAGI. There are 14 residues in the CDR3. V lost 4 bases and J lost 1, with 11 bases in between. The CDR3 reads CASSLDRDSYEQYF. CDR3 sequence (DNA): TGTGCCAGCAGTTTAGACAGAGATTCCTACGAGCAGTACTTC.

The DNA of the CDR3 is TGTGCCAGCGGAGGGGGCTCTTGGGACGGGGAGCTGTTTTTT. It codes for CASGGGSWDGELFF. The rearrangement joins TRBV9 to TRBJ2-2, with D possibly being TRBD1 (7 bases). Looked up from germline, CDR1 is SGDLS and CDR2 is YYNGEE. Deletions cut 7 bases from V and 7 bases from J, with 17 bases between. The CDR3 extends over 14 amino acids.